This T cell receptor (beta chain) is from a study of blood T cell repertoires in COVID-19 (dated by TCRdb to 2018 to 2020). Regarding the research as a whole: Samples covering the acute and convalescent phases of COVID-19 were provided by collaborators in the United States, Italy and Spain. The material from the prospective study consisted of cDNA or gDNA derived from T cells, B-cell-depleted T cells, or PBMCs. The dataset comprised deeply sampled blood TCRbeta repertoires from subjects exposed to, actively infected with, or recovered from COVID-19. A freely available public database, intended as a resource for researchers studying the immune response to SARS-CoV-2, is where the repertoires were released. The samples were drawn from the first 160 participants of the ongoing ImmuneRACE study and from 1,254 subjects provided by 6 global collaborators. The sample metadata nearly always contained a de-identified subject ID, COVID-19 status, age in years and sex. HLA class I and class II types, where available, came from metadata supplied by the sample provider rather than from assay-based typing.

Overall study results and their limits: The amount of clinical and demographic metadata varied by source and participant and was provided uncurated.

TCRbeta CDR3 regions were amplified from genomic DNA by means of the immunoSEQ Assay, a bias-controlled multiplex PCR. In the authors' own workflow: The number of nucleated cells in each sample was estimated by amplification of reference gene primers within the assay. To quantify the absolute abundance of each unique TCRbeta CDR3 rearrangement, sequence reads were collapsed and filtered. For each sample, productive Simpson clonality was calculated by taking the square root of Simpson's diversity index across productive rearrangements. TCRdb took this table from immuneACCESS and kept in-frame rearrangements with V and J called. Such tables lack part of the clones; where checked against another copy, unresolved V genes explain under half of the gap, and the rest is unexplained. V and J calls and clone size come straight from that table; D and trimming were deduced from the DNA. This sample holds 72,000 or so clones; approximately 89% were observed only once. The ten largest account for 5.8% of the sample.

Concerning this clone itself: The antigen it recognizes is unknown. No much larger clonotype is one base removed from it; base qualities were not supplied.

Collaborating institutions collected whole blood in K2EDTA tubes following their own protocols. For TCRbeta analysis, collaborators shipped samples as frozen whole blood, isolated PBMCs, or DNA extracted from either of those sample types. V is pruned by 5 bases and J by 3 bases, leaving 6 bases of the junction without a gene match. The CDR3 measures 14 amino acids from cysteine to phenylalanine. The kept DNA is CDR3 alone, 42 bases in frame from the first base. From a lookup of the germline V gene, CDR1 and CDR2 are SGHTA and FQGNSA. This clonotype was sampled from a man in his fifties with active COVID-19. Source material: peripheral blood. The chain couples TRBV7-2 to TRBJ1-2; TRBD1 fits 7 bases in the junction. Here the CDR3 is given as CASSPRDRDYGYTF. The sequenced DNA is TGTGCCAGCAGCCCCCGGGACAGAGACTATGGCTACACCTTC.